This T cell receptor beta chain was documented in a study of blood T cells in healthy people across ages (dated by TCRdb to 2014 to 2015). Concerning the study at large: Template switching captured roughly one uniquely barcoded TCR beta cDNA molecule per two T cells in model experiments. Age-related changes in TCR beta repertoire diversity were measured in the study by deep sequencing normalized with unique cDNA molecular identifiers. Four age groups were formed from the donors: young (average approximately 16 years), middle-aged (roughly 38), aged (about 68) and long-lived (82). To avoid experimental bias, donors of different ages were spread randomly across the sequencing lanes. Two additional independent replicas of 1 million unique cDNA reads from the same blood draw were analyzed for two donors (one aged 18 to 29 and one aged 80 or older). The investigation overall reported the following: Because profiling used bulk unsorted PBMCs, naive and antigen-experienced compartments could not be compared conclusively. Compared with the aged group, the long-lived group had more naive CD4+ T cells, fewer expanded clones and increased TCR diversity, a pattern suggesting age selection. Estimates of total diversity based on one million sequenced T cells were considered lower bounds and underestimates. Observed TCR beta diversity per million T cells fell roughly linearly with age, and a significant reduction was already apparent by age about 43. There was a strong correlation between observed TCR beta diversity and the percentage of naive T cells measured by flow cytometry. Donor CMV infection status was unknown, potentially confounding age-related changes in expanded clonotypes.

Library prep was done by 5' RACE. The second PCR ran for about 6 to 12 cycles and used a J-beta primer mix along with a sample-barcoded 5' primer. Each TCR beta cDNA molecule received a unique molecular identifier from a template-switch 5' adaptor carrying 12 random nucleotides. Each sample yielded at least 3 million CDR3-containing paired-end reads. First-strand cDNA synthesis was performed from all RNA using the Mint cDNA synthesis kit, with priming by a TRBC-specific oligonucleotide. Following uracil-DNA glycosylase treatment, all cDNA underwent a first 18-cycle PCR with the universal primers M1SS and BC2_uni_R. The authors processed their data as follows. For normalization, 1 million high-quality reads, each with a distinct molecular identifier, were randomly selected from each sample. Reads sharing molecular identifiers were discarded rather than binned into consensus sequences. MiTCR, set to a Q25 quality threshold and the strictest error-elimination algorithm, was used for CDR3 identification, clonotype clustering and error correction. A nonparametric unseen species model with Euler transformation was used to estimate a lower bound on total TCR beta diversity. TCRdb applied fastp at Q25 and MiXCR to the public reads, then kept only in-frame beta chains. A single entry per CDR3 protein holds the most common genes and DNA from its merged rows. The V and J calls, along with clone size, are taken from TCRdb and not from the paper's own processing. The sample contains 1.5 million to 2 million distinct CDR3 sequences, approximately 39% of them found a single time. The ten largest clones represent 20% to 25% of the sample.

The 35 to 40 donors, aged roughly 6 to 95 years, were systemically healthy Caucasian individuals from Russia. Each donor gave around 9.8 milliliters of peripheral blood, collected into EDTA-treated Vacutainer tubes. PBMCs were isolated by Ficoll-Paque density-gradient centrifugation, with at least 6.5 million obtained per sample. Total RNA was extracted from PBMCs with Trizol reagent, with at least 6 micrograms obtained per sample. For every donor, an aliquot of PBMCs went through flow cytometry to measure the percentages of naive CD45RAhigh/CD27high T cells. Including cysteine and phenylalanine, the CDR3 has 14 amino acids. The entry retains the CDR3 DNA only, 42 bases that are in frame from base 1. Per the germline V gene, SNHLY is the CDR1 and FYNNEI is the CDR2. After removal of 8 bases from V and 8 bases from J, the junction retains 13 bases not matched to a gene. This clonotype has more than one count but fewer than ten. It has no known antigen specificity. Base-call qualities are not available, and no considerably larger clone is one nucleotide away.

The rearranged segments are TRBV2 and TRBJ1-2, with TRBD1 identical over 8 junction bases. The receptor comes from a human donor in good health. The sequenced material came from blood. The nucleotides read TGTGCCAGCCTTAGACCCGGACAGGGTGAAGGCTACACCTTC. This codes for CASLRPGQGEGYTF.